This T cell receptor beta chain is drawn from a study of blood T cell repertoires in COVID-19. Across the whole study: PBMCs, B-cell-depleted T cells, or T cells provided the cDNA or gDNA that made up the material.

The method was immunoSEQ multiplex PCR; TCRdb's version includes in-frame clones alone and lacks a portion of them. Of approximately 290,000 clones listed, approximately 85% are singletons. Sequenced sample: peripheral blood. The clonotype comes from a human donor with COVID-19, enrolled during active disease. The donor label of this sample is uncertain.

The CDR3 is CASSSTAGTGGFYGYTF. Here the CDR3 DNA reads TGTGCCAGTAGTTCCACTGCCGGGACAGGGGGGTTCTATGGCTACACCTTC. The gene calls are TRBV19 and TRBJ1-2, with 11 bases fitting TRBD1. Germline CDR1 reads LNHDA; CDR2 reads SQIVND (reference sequence). The CDR3 is made up of 17 amino acids. The J segment lost 4 bases and the V segment lost 5 bases, leaving 12 bases of the junction unmatched. Looking up the rest from reference TRBV19 and TRBJ1-2 gives the full variable domain: DGGITQSPKYLFRKEGQNVTLSCEQNLNHDAMYWYRQDPGQGLRLIYYSQIVNDFQKGDIAEGYSVSREKKESFPLTVTSAQKNPTAFYLCASSSTAGTGGFYGYTFGSGTRLTVV.